The 19 T cell receptor beta chains presented below share a single source sample, sequenced in a study of cytomegalovirus exposure and HLA in healthy donors. The PCR was carried out with 60 Vbeta primers and 13 Jbeta primers. The repertoire was sequenced with immunoSEQ multiplex PCR; TCRdb's copy has only in-frame clones and lacks some. The data contain about 120,000 clones, around two thirds of them singletons. The sample was PBMCs. The source is a woman aged 40 to 50 in good health and CMV-seropositive.

Points on this clone: The junction does not match germline at one end; this may be a read error. The rearrangement uses TRBV7-3 and TRBJ1-3; D gene unclear. This CDR3 contains 14 residues. Germline V lookup: CDR1 SGHTA, CDR2 FQGTGA. In DNA form, the CDR3 reads TGTGCCAGCAGCTTAGGGAGCTCTGGAAATACCATATATTTT. This sequence encodes CASSLGSSGNTIYF.

With regard to this clone: This sample also contains other DNA sequences that code for the same CDR3. This chain connects TRBV6-5 to TRBJ2-6; D uncertain. Trimming removed 0 bases at V and 0 bases at J, with 6 bases between. The germline V gene encodes CDR1 MNHEY and CDR2 SVGAGI. CDR3 length: 16 residues. This CDR3 reads CASSYSFLSGANVLTF. CDR3 in DNA: TGTGCCAGCAGTTACTCTTTTCTCTCTGGGGCCAACGTCCTGACTTTC.

This chain connects TRBV28 to TRBJ2-7; D remains unclear. Germline V gene sequence: CDR1 MDHEN, CDR2 SYDVKM. The CDR3 spans 12 residues. V lost 10 bases and J 3 bases, leaving 13 bases between the germline ends. The CDR3 spells CATNGGFYEQYF. CDR3 bases: TGTGCCACCAATGGCGGATTCTACGAGCAGTACTTC.

This clone has a handful of counts. The chain combines TRBV7-2 with TRBJ2-5, with a possible D match to TRBD1 (6 bases). Trimming removed 4 bases at V and 3 bases at J, with 12 bases between. This CDR3 has 14 residues. CDR1 and CDR2 from the germline V gene are SGHTA and FQGNSA. CDR3 residues: CASSSPGVKETQYF. The CDR3, as DNA: TGTGCCAGCAGCTCTCCAGGGGTAAAAGAGACCCAGTACTTC.

This chain joins TRBV5-4 and TRBJ2-1; TRBD2 aligns across 7 bases. This CDR3 has 14 residues. Germline V gene sequence: CDR1 SGHNT, CDR2 YYREEE (reference sequence). With V trimmed by 0 bases and J by 9 bases, 6 bases remained unmatched. CDR3 sequence reads: CASSLGGRGSEQFF. The CDR3 coding sequence is TGTGCCAGCAGCTTGGGCGGGAGAGGAAGTGAGCAGTTCTTC. The full variable domain, with the rest looked up from reference TRBV5-4 and TRBJ2-1, is ETGVTQSPTHLIKTRGQQVTLRCSSQSGHNTVSWYQQALGQGPQFIFQYYREEENGRGNFPPRFSGLQFPNYSSELNVNALELDDSALYLCASSLGGRGSEQFFGPGTRLTVL.

The chain joins TRBV28 to TRBJ2-1, with TRBD1 matching 9 bases. The V and J ends lost 2 bases and 0 bases, in that order; junction bases with no gene match: 23. Germline V gene data show CDR1 as MDHEN and CDR2 as SYDVKM. The CDR3 length is 23 residues. The CDR3 loop reads CASSLLPQQGARNGASSYNEQFF. CDR3 DNA: TGTGCCAGCAGTTTACTCCCTCAACAGGGGGCCCGTAACGGGGCCAGCTCCTACAATGAGCAGTTCTTC.

J is TRBJ2-3 and V is TRBV5-1; 7 bases match TRBD2. Germline lookup yields CDR1 SGHRS and CDR2 YFSETQ. The CDR3 is made up of 16 amino acids. V gave up 0 bases and J gave up 0 bases; unmatched junction bases: 4. CDR3 region: CASSLGLADSTDTQYF. The CDR3 DNA reads as TGCGCCAGCAGCTTGGGGCTAGCGGATAGCACAGATACGCAGTATTTT.

This clone was detected only a few times. The rearrangement uses TRBV5-1 and TRBJ1-1, with a possible D match to TRBD1 (5 bases). The V gene lost 2 bases and the J gene lost 5 bases, with 7 bases spanning the gap. This CDR3 is 12 amino acids long. Germline V gene lookup returns CDR1 SGHRS and CDR2 YFSETQ. The DNA for the CDR3 is TGCGCCAGCAGCTTCGGGGGGACTGAAGCTTTCTTT. This gives the protein CASSFGGTEAFF.

V gene TRBV29-1 combines with J gene TRBJ2-5; 7 nucleotides line up with TRBD1. The assigned J gene may be wrong: the sequence end matches TRBJ2-7 better. The CDR3 is made up of 14 amino acids. Germline CDR1 is SQVTM and CDR2 is ANQGSEA. CDR3 loop: CSASPSQGSNEQYF. In DNA, the CDR3 is TGCAGCGCTAGCCCATCACAGGGGTCCAACGAGCAGTACTTC.

The V call is TRBV19, the J call TRBJ2-7; D is possibly TRBD2 (6 bases). Trimming cost V 3 bases and J 3 bases, with 6 bases left between them. This CDR3 has 12 amino acids. Germline-derived CDR1 and CDR2 are LNHDA and SQIVND (reference sequence). CDR3: CASSIGGYEQYF. DNA of the CDR3: TGTGCCAGTAGTATCGGGGGCTACGAGCAGTACTTC.

The chain has TRBV7-3 and TRBJ1-1; tentative D call: TRBD1 (5 bases). This CDR3 is 15 amino acids long. V was shortened by 6 bases and J by 1 base, with 15 bases between the two germline ends. Per germline, CDR1 SGHTA and CDR2 FQGTGA. DNA of the CDR3: TGTGCCAGCAGTCTTTGGGGCACGGGGAACACTGAAGCTTTCTTT. This codes for CASSLWGTGNTEAFF.

This chain connects TRBV7-8 to TRBJ1-1; the match to TRBD1 covers 7 bases. With V trimmed by 2 bases and J by 4 bases, 7 bases remained unmatched. The CDR3 runs 15 residues. Germline CDR1 SGHVS, CDR2 FQNEAQ. The CDR3 here is CASSLNQGVGTEAFF. Here the CDR3 DNA reads TGTGCCAGCAGCTTAAATCAGGGGGTTGGCACTGAAGCTTTCTTT.

This clone has more than one count but fewer than ten. The chain joins TRBV19 to TRBJ2-7; 10 nucleotides line up with TRBD2. Germline V gene sequence: CDR1 LNHDA, CDR2 SQIVND (reference sequence). V dropped 3 bases and J dropped 7; count of bases not matched to a gene: 12. The CDR3 is 16 residues long. In DNA, the CDR3 is TGTGCCAGTAGTATCCAAGCGGGAGGGCGGTTCGGGGAGCAGTACTTC. Its translation: CASSIQAGGRFGEQYF.

The CDR3 protein is CAWSHPVRKTHGYTF. In DNA, the CDR3 is TGTGCCTGGAGTCATCCGGTCCGAAAAACCCATGGCTACACCTTC. This chain links TRBV30 with TRBJ1-2, with D unresolved. Germline V CDR1 and CDR2: GTSNPN, SVGIG (reference sequence). The CDR3 sequence is 15 residues long. V lost 2 bases to trimming and J lost 6 bases, with 19 bases between them.

The V gene is TRBV4-1, the J gene TRBJ2-6; 9 bases line up with TRBD2. CDR3 length: 16 residues. V lost 3 bases and J lost 1; bases outside the gene matches: 1. Germline loops: CDR1 MGHRA, CDR2 YSYEKL. CDR3 region: CASSQREGSGANVLTF. DNA for the CDR3: TGCGCCAGCAGCCAGCGGGAGGGGTCTGGGGCCAACGTCCTGACTTTC.

This chain joins TRBV4-2 and TRBJ2-7, with 9 nucleotides matching TRBD1. The CDR3 covers 16 residues. The J segment lost 5 bases and the V segment lost 5 bases, leaving 13 bases of the junction unmatched. The germline V gene encodes CDR1 LGHNA and CDR2 YNFKEQ. CDR3 region: CASSSRQGGSHHEQYF. For the CDR3, the DNA is TGTGCCAGCAGCTCACGACAGGGGGGTAGCCACCACGAGCAGTACTTC.

The chain couples TRBV7-9 to TRBJ1-3; unclear D gene. Germline loops: CDR1 SEHNR, CDR2 FQNEAQ (reference sequence). The CDR3 spans 14 residues. Trimming removed 5 bases at V and 3 bases at J, with 11 bases between. The CDR3 nucleotides read TGTGCCAGCAGCCCCTTAAACTATGGAAACACCATATATTTT. As protein: CASSPLNYGNTIYF.

The chain couples TRBV13 to TRBJ1-1; tentative D call: TRBD1 (5 bases). Trimming took 5 bases from V and 8 from J, leaving 9 bases between them. The CDR3 has 11 amino acids. Looked up from germline, CDR1 is PRHDT and CDR2 is FYEKMQ (reference sequence). The CDR3 coding sequence is TGTGCCAGCAGCACGGGACTAGAAGCTTTCTTT. Residues: CASSTGLEAFF.

This clone is a singleton in its sample. CDR3 DNA: TGCGCCAGCAGCTTGGCAGGGAACACCGGGGAGCTGTTTTTT. Protein product: CASSLAGNTGELFF. The gene calls are TRBV5-1 and TRBJ2-2, with D uncertain. The CDR3 contains 14 residues. The V gene's germline CDR1 is SGHRS and CDR2 YFSETQ. The V and J ends lost 0 bases and 1 base respectively, with 4 bases between them.